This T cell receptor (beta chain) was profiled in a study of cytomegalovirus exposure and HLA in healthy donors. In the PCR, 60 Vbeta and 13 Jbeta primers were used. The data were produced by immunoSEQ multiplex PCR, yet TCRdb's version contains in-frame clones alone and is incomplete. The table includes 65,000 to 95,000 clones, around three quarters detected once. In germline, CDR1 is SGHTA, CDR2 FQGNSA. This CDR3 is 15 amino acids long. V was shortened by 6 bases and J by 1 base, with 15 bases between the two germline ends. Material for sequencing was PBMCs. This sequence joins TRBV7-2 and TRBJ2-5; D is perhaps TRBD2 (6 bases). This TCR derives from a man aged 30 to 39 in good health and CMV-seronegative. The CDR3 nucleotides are TGTGCCAGCAGACGGTCTCTAGCGACCCAAGAGACCCAGTACTTC. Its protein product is CASRRSLATQETQYF.